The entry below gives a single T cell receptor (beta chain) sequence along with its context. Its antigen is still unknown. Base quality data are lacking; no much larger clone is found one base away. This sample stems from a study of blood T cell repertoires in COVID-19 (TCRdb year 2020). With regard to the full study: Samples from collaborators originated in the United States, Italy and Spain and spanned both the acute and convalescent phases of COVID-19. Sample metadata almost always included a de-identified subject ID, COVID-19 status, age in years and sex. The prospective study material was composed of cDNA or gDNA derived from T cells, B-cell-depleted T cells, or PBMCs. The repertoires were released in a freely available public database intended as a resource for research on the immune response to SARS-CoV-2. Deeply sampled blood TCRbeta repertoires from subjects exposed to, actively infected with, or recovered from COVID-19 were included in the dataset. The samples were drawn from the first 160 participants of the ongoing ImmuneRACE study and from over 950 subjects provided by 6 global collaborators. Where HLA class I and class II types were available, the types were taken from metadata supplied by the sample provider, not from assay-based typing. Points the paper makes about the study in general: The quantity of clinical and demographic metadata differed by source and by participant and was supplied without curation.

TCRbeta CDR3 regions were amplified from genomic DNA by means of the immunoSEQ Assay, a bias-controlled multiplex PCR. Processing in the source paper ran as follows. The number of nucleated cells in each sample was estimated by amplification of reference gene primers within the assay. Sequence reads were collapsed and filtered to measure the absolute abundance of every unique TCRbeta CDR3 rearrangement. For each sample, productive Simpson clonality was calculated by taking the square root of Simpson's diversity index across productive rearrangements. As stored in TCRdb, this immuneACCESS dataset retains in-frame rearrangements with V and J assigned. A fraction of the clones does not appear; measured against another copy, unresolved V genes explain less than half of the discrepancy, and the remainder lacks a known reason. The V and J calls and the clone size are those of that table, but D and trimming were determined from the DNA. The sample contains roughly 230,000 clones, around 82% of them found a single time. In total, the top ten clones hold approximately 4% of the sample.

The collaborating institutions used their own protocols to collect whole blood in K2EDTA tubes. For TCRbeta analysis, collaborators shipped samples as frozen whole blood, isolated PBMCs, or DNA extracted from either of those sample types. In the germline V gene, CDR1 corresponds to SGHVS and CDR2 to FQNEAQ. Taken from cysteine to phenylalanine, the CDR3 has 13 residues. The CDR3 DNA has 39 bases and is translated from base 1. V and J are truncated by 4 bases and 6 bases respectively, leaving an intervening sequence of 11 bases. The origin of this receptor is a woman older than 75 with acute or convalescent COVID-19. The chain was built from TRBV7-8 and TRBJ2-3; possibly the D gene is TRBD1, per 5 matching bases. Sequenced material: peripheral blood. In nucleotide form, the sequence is TGTGCCAGCAGCTCCCAGGGTTGGGATACGCAGTATTTT. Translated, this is CASSSQGWDTQYF.